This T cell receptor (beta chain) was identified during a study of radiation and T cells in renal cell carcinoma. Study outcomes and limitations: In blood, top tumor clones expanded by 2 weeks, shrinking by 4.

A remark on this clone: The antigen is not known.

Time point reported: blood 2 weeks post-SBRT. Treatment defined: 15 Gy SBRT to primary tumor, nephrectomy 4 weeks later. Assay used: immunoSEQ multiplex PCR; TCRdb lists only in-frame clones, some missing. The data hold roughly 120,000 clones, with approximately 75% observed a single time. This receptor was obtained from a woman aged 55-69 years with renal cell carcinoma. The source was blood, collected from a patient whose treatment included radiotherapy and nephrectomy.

The CDR3 nucleotides are TGTGCCATCAGTGATGGGGGAGGGGTCCAGCCCCAGCATTTT. Translated, it gives CAISDGGGVQPQHF. The gene calls are TRBV10-3 and TRBJ1-5, with D maybe TRBD1 (5 bases). Germline V gene lookup returns CDR1 ENHRY and CDR2 SYGVKD. The V end lost 3 bases, the J end lost 7 bases, and 13 bases lay between the germline ends. CDR3 size: 14 residues.